The 23 T cell receptor beta chains below all came from one sample that was sequenced in a study of cytotoxic CD8 clonotypes in ibrutinib-treated CLL. The protocol was immunoSEQ multiplex PCR, while the TCRdb copy is restricted to in-frame clones and leaves out a portion. The data show 150,000 to 200,000 clones, 70% to 90% seen once. The sample in question was PBMCs, obtained at disease progression, from a patient treated with ibrutinib. Every receptor here comes from a human donor with chronic lymphocytic leukemia.

The chain combines TRBV5-1 with TRBJ2-7, with 7 bases that match TRBD1. V lost 1 base, J lost 6 bases, and 7 bases stayed unmatched. The CDR3 contains 14 residues. Germline values: CDR1 SGHRS, CDR2 YFSETQ. This CDR3 reads CASSLTGATREQYF. The CDR3 DNA is TGCGCCAGCAGCTTGACAGGGGCCACCCGCGAGCAGTACTTC.

V and J are TRBV7-9 and TRBJ2-1; D uncertain. The CDR3 spans 9 residues. The V end lost 5 bases, the J end lost 12 bases, and 5 bases lay between the germline ends. The germline V gene has CDR1 SEHNR and CDR2 FQNEAQ (reference sequence). The chain's CDR3 is CASSPAQFF. CDR3 sequence (DNA): TGTGCCAGCAGCCCTGCGCAGTTCTTC.

The chain combines TRBV19 with TRBJ2-3; tentatively, D is TRBD1 (6 bases). The CDR3 is 15 amino acids. Trimming left V 7 bases short and J 6 bases short, with 20 bases between. CDR1 LNHDA and CDR2 SQIVND come from the germline V gene (reference sequence). CDR3 sequence (DNA): TGTGCCAGTACCCAGGGGAGCGTCAAACGGGATACGCAGTATTTT. It specifies CASTQGSVKRDTQYF.

The V gene is TRBV7-8, the J gene TRBJ2-5; 8 nucleotides line up with TRBD1. The CDR3 consists of 15 residues. Trimming cost V 5 bases and J 0 bases; bases outside gene matches: 5. Germline CDR1 SGHVS, CDR2 FQNEAQ. CDR3 sequence: CASSRGQAYQETQYF. The DNA for the CDR3 is TGTGCCAGCAGCCGGGGACAGGCCTACCAAGAGACCCAGTACTTC.

The rearrangement joins TRBV5-6 to TRBJ2-2, with 9 bases identical to TRBD1. CDR3 size: 15 residues. Trimming at V came to 4 bases and at J to 5 bases, leaving 6 bases not matched to a gene. The germline CDR1 and CDR2 sequences are SGHDT and YYEEEE. CDR3 loop: CASSLAGTGTGELFF. CDR3 nucleotides: TGTGCCAGCAGCCTAGCCGGGACAGGGACCGGGGAGCTGTTTTTT. Full variable domain (remainder filled in from reference TRBV5-6 and TRBJ2-2): DAGVTQSPTHLIKTRGQQVTLRCSPKSGHDTVSWYQQALGQGPQFIFQYYEEEERQRGNFPDRFSGHQFPNYSSELNVNALLLGDSALYLCASSLAGTGTGELFFGEGSRLTVL.

The chain carries TRBV6-5 and TRBJ1-5, with TRBD1 matching over 9 bases. Germline CDR1 MNHEY, CDR2 SVGAGI. This CDR3 has 14 residues. V shed 6 bases and J 4 bases; nucleotides not matched to a gene: 4. The chain's CDR3 is CASSRQGGNQPQHF. CDR3 nucleotides: TGTGCCAGCAGCAGACAGGGGGGAAATCAGCCCCAGCATTTT.

The chain carries TRBV5-1 and TRBJ2-3, with 15 bases lining up with TRBD2. CDR1 and CDR2 (germline): SGHRS, YFSETQ. The V segment lost 9 bases and the J segment 4 bases; nucleotides outside the gene matches: 12. This CDR3 spans 17 amino acids. The CDR3 DNA reads as TGCGCCACTTCCATCGCCGGGACTAGCGGGAGGTCAGATACGCAGTATTTT. Its translation: CATSIAGTSGRSDTQYF.

The chain links TRBV19 to TRBJ1-5, with a possible D match to TRBD1 (5 bases). The CDR3 contains 15 residues. Germline V gene lookup returns CDR1 LNHDA and CDR2 SQIVND (reference sequence). The ends were cut back, 5 bases at V and 0 bases at J, with 11 bases in the middle. CDR3 coding DNA: TGTGCCAGTAGTGGGGCAGCCTATAGCAATCAGCCCCAGCATTTT. It translates to CASSGAAYSNQPQHF.

To note about this clone: This CDR3 is also generated by other DNA sequences in the sample. The genes are TRBV7-2 and TRBJ1-3; D is uncertain. From germline, CDR1 is SGHTA and CDR2 FQGNSA. V was trimmed by 5 bases and J by 2 bases, leaving 13 bases between them. CDR3 length equals 15 residues. Here the CDR3 reads CASSLDSRTGNTIYF. In DNA, the CDR3 is TGTGCCAGCAGCCTAGACTCACGGACTGGAAACACCATATATTTT.

The chain has TRBV5-1 and TRBJ2-2; TRBD1 is a possible D gene (6 bases). From germline, CDR1 is SGHRS and CDR2 YFSETQ. Trimming left V 4 bases short and J 6 bases short, with 10 bases between. This CDR3 has 13 residues. The CDR3 coding sequence is TGCGCCAGCAGCAGGAACAGGGCCGGGGAGCTGTTTTTT. Protein: CASSRNRAGELFF. Combining the CDR3 with reference TRBV5-1 and TRBJ2-2 gives the whole variable domain KAGVTQTPRYLIKTRGQQVTLSCSPISGHRSVSWYQQTPGQGLQFLFEYFSETQRNKGNFPGRFSGRQFSNSRSEMNVSTLELGDSALYLCASSRNRAGELFFGEGSRLTVL.

The J gene is TRBJ1-5, the V gene TRBV7-6; D gene unclear. Germline V gene sequence: CDR1 SGHVS, CDR2 FNYEAQ. The CDR3 contains 15 residues. V gave up 4 bases and J gave up 5 bases, with 15 bases separating them. CDR3 region: CASSYREDGDQPQHF. CDR3 DNA sequence: TGTGCCAGCAGCTATCGGGAGGATGGTGATCAGCCCCAGCATTTT.

This chain links TRBV7-9 with TRBJ2-5; 10 bases are shared with TRBD1. The germline V gene encodes CDR1 SEHNR and CDR2 FQNEAQ (reference sequence). The V and J ends lost 1 base and 5 bases, in that order; junction bases with no gene match: 4. CDR3 length equals 15 residues. The CDR3 DNA follows: TGTGCCAGCAGCTTAGGGGACAGGGGTTCGGAGACCCAGTACTTC. This codes for CASSLGDRGSETQYF.

The chain carries TRBV2 and TRBJ2-3; no reliable D call. The V gene's germline CDR1 is SNHLY and CDR2 FYNNEI. The CDR3 sequence is 14 residues long. V was shortened by 7 bases and J by 0 bases, with 11 bases between the two germline ends. The CDR3 loop reads CASNEAGSTDTQYF. The CDR3, as DNA: TGTGCCAGCAATGAGGCTGGGAGCACAGATACGCAGTATTTT.

The rearrangement uses TRBV7-3 and TRBJ2-7; 9 bases align to TRBD1. From germline, CDR1 is SGHTA and CDR2 FQGTGA. This CDR3 is built from 15 residues. The V gene end was trimmed by 5 bases and the J gene end by 3 bases; junction bases not matched to a gene: 8. The CDR3 bases are TGTGCCAGCAGCCCAGGGACAGGGACCAACTACGAGCAGTACTTC. It encodes CASSPGTGTNYEQYF.

The gene calls are TRBV7-3 and TRBJ2-5, with TRBD1 matching 8 bases. The CDR3 extends over 14 amino acids. V shed 8 bases and J 2 bases; nucleotides not matched to a gene: 7. Per the germline V gene, CDR1 is SGHTA and CDR2 is FQGTGA. CDR3 region: CASAADRGQETQYF. The DNA of the CDR3 is TGTGCCAGCGCCGCAGACAGGGGACAAGAGACCCAGTACTTC.

The J gene is TRBJ2-2, the V gene TRBV7-9; D is ambiguous. V lost 2 bases and J 0 bases, leaving 10 bases between the germline ends. Germline CDR1 is SEHNR and CDR2 is FQNEAQ (reference sequence). The CDR3 loop spans 16 amino acids. The CDR3 sequence is CASSLSVGTNTGELFF. In DNA, the CDR3 is TGTGCCAGCAGCTTATCAGTGGGGACGAACACCGGGGAGCTGTTTTTT.

The genes are TRBV27 and TRBJ2-2; D uncertain. The germline V and J ends were trimmed by 2 bases and 4 bases, with 11 bases remaining between them. CDR1 and CDR2 (germline): MNHEY, SMNVEV (reference sequence). This CDR3 is built from 15 residues. The CDR3 here is CASSLGILGTGELFF. The CDR3 nucleotides read TGTGCCAGCAGTTTAGGGATCCTCGGCACCGGGGAGCTGTTTTTT.

V is TRBV18 and J is TRBJ2-7, with 8 nucleotides matching TRBD2. This CDR3 is built from 18 residues. Per the germline V gene, CDR1 is KGHSH and CDR2 is LQKENI. The ends lost 0 bases at V and 5 bases at J; junction bases unmatched: 15. The CDR3 sequence: CASSPPSGSGRVWNEQYF. Here the CDR3 DNA reads TGTGCCAGCTCACCACCGTCGGGCAGCGGGAGAGTATGGAACGAGCAGTACTTC. Looking up the rest from reference TRBV18 and TRBJ2-7 gives the full variable domain: NAGVMQNPRHLVRRRGQEARLRCSPMKGHSHVYWYRQLPEEGLKFMVYLQKENIIDESGMPKERFSAEFPKEGPSILRIQQVVRGDSAAYFCASSPPSGSGRVWNEQYFGPGTRLTVT.

V gene TRBV29-1 combines with J gene TRBJ2-3; D is perhaps TRBD1 (6 bases). With 2 bases removed from V and 1 base from J, the gap between germline ends came to 16 bases. CDR1 and CDR2 from the germline V gene are SQVTM and ANQGSEA. CDR3 length: 16 amino acids. The CDR3 DNA reads as TGCAGCGTTGAAAACCCGACAGGTCGCGGCACAGATACGCAGTATTTT. Its translation: CSVENPTGRGTDTQYF.

This sequence joins TRBV6-1 and TRBJ2-7; TRBD2 matches 10 bases. Germline-derived CDR1 and CDR2 are MNHNS and SASEGT. The V segment lost 5 bases and the J segment 4 bases; nucleotides outside the gene matches: 2. This CDR3 spans 13 amino acids. The DNA for the CDR3 is TGTGCCAGCAGTAGCGGGGGGGAGTACGAGCAGTACTTC. Translation: CASSSGGEYEQYF.

The chain combines TRBV6-1 with TRBJ2-2, with D unresolved. Germline CDR1 and CDR2: MNHNS and SASEGT. The CDR3 spans 15 residues. V was pared by 3 bases and J by 6 bases, with 14 bases between. Here the CDR3 reads CASSESADAPGELFF. The CDR3 coding sequence is TGTGCCAGCAGTGAGTCGGCAGACGCCCCCGGGGAGCTGTTTTTT.

This rearrangement joins TRBV5-6 to TRBJ2-7; D possibly uses TRBD1 or TRBD2 (5 bases each). Germline V gives CDR1 SGHDT, CDR2 YYEEEE. Trimming shortened V by 2 bases and J by 2 bases, and 8 bases separated the two germline ends. CDR3 length: 13 residues. The CDR3 sequence is CASSFRGPYEQYF. In DNA, the CDR3 is TGTGCCAGCAGCTTCCGGGGCCCCTACGAGCAGTACTTC.

This clone was detected once. This chain joins TRBV2 and TRBJ2-7; either TRBD1 or TRBD2 may fit D (6 bases each). The CDR3 has 13 residues. Trimming left V 4 bases short and J 5 bases short, with 12 bases between. Germline V gene lookup returns CDR1 SNHLY and CDR2 FYNNEI. The CDR3 DNA is TGTGCCAGCAGTGTCTCCGGGGGCGACGAGCAGTACTTC. Translation: CASSVSGGDEQYF.